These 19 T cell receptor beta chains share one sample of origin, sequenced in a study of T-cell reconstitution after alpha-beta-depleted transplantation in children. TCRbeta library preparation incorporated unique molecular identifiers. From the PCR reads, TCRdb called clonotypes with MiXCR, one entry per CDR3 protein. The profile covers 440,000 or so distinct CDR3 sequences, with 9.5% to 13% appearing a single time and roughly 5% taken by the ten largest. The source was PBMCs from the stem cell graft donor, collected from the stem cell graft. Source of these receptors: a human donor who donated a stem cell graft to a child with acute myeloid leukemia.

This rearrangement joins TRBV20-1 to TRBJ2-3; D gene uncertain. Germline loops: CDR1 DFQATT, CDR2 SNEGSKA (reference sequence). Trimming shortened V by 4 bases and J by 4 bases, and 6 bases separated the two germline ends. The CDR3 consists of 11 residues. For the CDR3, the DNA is TGCAGTGCTACGTCGTCAGATACGCAGTATTTT. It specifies CSATSSDTQYF.

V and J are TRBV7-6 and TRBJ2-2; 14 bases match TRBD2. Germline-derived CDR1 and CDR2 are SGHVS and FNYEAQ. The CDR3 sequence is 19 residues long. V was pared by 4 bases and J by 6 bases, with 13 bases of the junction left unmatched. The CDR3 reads CASSSIRLAGGRSAGELFF. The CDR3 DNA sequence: TGTGCCAGCAGCTCGATTAGACTAGCGGGGGGGCGCAGCGCCGGGGAGCTGTTTTTT.

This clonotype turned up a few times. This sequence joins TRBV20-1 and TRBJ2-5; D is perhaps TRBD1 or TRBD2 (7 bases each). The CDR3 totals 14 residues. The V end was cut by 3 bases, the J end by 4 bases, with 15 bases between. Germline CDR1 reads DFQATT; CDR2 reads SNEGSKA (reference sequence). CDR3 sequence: CSARGGGEGETQYF. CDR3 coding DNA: TGCAGTGCTAGGGGAGGGGGCGAAGGAGAGACCCAGTACTTC.

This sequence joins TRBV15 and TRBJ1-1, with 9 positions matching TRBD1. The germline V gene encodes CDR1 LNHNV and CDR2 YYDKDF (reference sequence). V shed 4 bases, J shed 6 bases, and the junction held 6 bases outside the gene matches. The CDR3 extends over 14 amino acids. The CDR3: CATSKQGARAEAFF. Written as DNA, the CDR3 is TGTGCCACCAGCAAACAGGGGGCGAGGGCTGAAGCTTTCTTT. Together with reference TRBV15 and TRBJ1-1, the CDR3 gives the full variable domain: DAMVIQNPRYQVTQFGKPVTLSCSQTLNHNVMYWYQQKSSQAPKLLFHYYDKDFNNEADTPDNFQSRRPNTSFCFLDIRSPGLGDTAMYLCATSKQGARAEAFFGQGTRLTVV.

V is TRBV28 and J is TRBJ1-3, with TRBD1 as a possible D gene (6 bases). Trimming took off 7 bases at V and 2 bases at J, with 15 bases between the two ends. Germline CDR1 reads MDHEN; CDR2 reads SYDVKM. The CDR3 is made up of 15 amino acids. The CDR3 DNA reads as TGTGCCAGCACTTCCCCCGGGACACCTGGAAACACCATATATTTT. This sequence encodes CASTSPGTPGNTIYF. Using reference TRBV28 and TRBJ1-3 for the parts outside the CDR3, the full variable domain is DVKVTQSSRYLVKRTGEKVFLECVQDMDHENMFWYRQDPGLGLRLIYFSYDVKMKEKGDIPEGYSVSREKKERFSLILESASTNQTSMYLCASTSPGTPGNTIYFGEGSWLTVV.

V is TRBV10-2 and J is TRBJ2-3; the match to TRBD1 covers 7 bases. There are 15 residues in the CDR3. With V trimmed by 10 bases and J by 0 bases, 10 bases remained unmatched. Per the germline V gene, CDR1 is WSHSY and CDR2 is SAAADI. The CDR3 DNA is TGCGCCACGGAGACGCAGGGGGTTAGCACAGATACGCAGTATTTT. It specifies CATETQGVSTDTQYF.

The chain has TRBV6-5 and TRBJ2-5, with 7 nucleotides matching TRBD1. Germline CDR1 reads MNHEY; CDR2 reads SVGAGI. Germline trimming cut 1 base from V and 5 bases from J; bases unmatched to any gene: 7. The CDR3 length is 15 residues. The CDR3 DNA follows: TGTGCCAGCAGTTACTTGGACAGGAGCGGCGAGACCCAGTACTTC. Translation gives CASSYLDRSGETQYF.

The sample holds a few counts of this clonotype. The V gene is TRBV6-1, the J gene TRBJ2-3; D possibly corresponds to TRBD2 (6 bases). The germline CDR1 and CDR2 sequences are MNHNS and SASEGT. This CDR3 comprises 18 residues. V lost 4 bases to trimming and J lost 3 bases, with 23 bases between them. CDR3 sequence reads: CASSGGGGKGLGTDTQYF. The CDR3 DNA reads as TGTGCCAGCAGTGGTGGCGGAGGGAAGGGGTTAGGAACAGATACGCAGTATTTT.

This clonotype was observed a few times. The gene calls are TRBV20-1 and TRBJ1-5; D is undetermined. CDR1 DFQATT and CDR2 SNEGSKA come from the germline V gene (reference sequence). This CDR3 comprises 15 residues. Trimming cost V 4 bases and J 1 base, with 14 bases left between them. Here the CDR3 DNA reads TGCAGTGCTAAGTGGGCTGCGGGAAGCAATCAGCCCCAGCATTTT. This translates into CSAKWAAGSNQPQHF.

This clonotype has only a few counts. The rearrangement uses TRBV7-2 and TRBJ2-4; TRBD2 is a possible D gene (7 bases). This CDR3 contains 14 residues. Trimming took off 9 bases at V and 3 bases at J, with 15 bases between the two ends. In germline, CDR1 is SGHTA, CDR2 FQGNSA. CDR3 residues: CASEGGVYKNIQYF. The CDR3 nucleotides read TGTGCCAGTGAAGGGGGGGTCTACAAAAACATTCAGTACTTC. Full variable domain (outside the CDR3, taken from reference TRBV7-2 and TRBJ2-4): GAGVSQSPSNKVTEKGKDVELRCDPISGHTALYWYRQSLGQGLEFLIYFQGNSAPDKSGLPSDRFSAERTGGSVSTLTIQRTQQEDSAVYLCASEGGVYKNIQYFGAGTRLSVL.

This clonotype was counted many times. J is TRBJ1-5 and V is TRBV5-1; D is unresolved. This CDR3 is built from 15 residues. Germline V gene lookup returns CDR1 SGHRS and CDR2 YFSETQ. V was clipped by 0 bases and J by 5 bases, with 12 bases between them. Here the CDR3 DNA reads TGCGCCAGCAGCTTGGAAGGGTTTCTCCATCAGCCCCAGCATTTT. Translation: CASSLEGFLHQPQHF.

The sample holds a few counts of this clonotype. The DNA for the CDR3 is TGCGCCAGCAGCCTCACCCCCGGGACGAACACCGGGGAGCTGTTTTTT. This gives the protein CASSLTPGTNTGELFF. This chain links TRBV5-1 with TRBJ2-2, with D tentatively TRBD2 (5 bases). Trimming pared 4 bases from V and 0 bases from J, leaving 13 bases between. CDR1 and CDR2 (germline): SGHRS, YFSETQ. The CDR3 is made up of 16 amino acids.

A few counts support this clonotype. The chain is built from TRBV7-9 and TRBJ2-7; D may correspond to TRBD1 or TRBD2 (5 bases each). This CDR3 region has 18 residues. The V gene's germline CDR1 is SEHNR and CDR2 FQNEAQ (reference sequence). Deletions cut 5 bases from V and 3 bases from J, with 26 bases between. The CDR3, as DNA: TGTGCCAGCAGCCCTCATCCGGGACGCGGATCCCTGGGCTACGAGCAGTACTTC. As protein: CASSPHPGRGSLGYEQYF.

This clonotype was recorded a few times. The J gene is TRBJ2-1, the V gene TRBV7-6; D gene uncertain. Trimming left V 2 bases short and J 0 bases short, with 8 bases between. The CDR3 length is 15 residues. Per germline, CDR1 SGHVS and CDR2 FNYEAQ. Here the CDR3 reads CASSLQESSYNEQFF. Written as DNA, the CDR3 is TGTGCCAGCAGCTTACAGGAGAGCTCCTACAATGAGCAGTTCTTC.

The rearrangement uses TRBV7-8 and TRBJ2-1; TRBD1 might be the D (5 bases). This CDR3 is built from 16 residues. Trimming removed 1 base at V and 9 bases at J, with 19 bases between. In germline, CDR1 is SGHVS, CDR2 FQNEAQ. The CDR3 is CASSLVARVRGGEQFF. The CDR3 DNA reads TGTGCCAGCAGCTTAGTTGCCAGGGTGAGAGGCGGTGAGCAGTTCTTC. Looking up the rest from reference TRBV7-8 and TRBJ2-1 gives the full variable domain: GAGVSQSPRYKVAKRGQDVALRCDPISGHVSLFWYQQALGQGPEFLTYFQNEAQLDKSGLPSDRFFAERPEGSVSTLKIQRTQQEDSAVYLCASSLVARVRGGEQFFGPGTRLTVL.

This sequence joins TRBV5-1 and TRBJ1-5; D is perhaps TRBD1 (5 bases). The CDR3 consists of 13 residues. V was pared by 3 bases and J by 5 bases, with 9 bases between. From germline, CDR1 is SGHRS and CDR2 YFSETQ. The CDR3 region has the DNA TGCGCCAGCAGCTACACGGGGGATCAGCCCCAGCATTTT. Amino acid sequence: CASSYTGDQPQHF.

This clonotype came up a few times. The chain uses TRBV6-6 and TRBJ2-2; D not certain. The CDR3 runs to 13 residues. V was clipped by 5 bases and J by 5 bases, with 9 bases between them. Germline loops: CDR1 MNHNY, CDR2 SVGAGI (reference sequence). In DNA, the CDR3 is TGTGCCAGCAGTCAATCGAGGACCGGGGAGCTGTTTTTT. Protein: CASSQSRTGELFF.

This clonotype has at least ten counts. In DNA, the CDR3 is TGTGCCAGCAGCGCAGGGGGGGGAACTGAAGCTTTCTTT. Protein sequence: CASSAGGGTEAFF. The V gene is TRBV9, the J gene TRBJ1-1; 7 bases align to TRBD1. Germline loops: CDR1 SGDLS, CDR2 YYNGEE. This CDR3 contains 13 residues. Unmatched junction bases numbered 4, after V lost 3 bases and J lost 5 bases.

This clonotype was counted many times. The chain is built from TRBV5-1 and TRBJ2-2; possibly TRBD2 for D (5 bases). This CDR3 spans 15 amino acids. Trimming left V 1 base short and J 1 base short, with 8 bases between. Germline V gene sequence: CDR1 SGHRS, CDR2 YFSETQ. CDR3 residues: CASSLSGLNTGELFF. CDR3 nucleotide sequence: TGCGCCAGCAGCTTGAGCGGTCTGAACACCGGGGAGCTGTTTTTT.